The 8 T cell receptor beta chains reported below all come from one sample, sequenced in a study of shared clonotypes between healthy human individuals. CD45RO-negative CD8 cells positively selected for CCR7 made up the naive population, which excluded terminally differentiated effector memory CD45RA+ cells. Using immunoSEQ multiplex PCR, the repertoire was profiled, and TCRdb retains in-frame clones only, with some absent. The sample shows 550,000 to 750,000 clones, just under 97% of them seen only once. The sequenced sample consisted of naive CD8+ T cells sorted from blood. The receptors come from a woman in her 30s in good health.

The chain joins TRBV6-4 to TRBJ2-1; 12 bases map to TRBD2. Per germline, CDR1 MRHNA and CDR2 SNTAGT. The V gene end was trimmed by 6 bases and the J gene end by 10 bases; junction bases not matched to a gene: 7. This CDR3 comprises 14 residues. This chain's CDR3 is CASRTSGSSKEQFF. CDR3 nucleotide sequence: TGTGCCAGCAGGACTAGCGGGAGCTCAAAAGAGCAGTTCTTC.

This chain uses TRBV19 with TRBJ2-1, with D unclear. The CDR3 totals 12 residues. Trimming removed 6 bases from V and 13 bases from J, with 16 bases in between. Germline lookup yields CDR1 LNHDA and CDR2 SQIVND (reference sequence). The CDR3 loop is CASRSLAPEQFF. Here the CDR3 DNA reads TGTGCCAGTAGATCCCTCGCTCCAGAACAGTTCTTC.

The J gene is TRBJ2-5, the V gene TRBV29-1; D perhaps matches TRBD1 (6 bases). V lost 3 bases and J lost 3, with 14 bases in between. Germline V gene lookup returns CDR1 SQVTM and CDR2 ANQGSEA. The CDR3 runs to 14 residues. The CDR3 DNA reads as TGCAGCGTTGAGGCTAGGGACAACGAAGAGACCCAGTACTTC. Protein sequence: CSVEARDNEETQYF.

The V and J genes are TRBV11-3 and TRBJ2-7, with D perhaps matching TRBD1 (5 bases). Per the germline V gene, CDR1 is SGHNT and CDR2 is YENEEA. There are 14 residues in the CDR3. V lost 4 bases to trimming and J lost 5 bases, with 15 bases between them. The CDR3 is CASSSGQGVHEQYF. CDR3 bases: TGTGCCAGCAGCTCGGGCCAGGGTGTCCACGAGCAGTACTTC. Drawing the rest from reference TRBV11-3 and TRBJ2-7, the complete variable domain is EAGVVQSPRYKIIEKKQPVAFWCNPISGHNTLYWYLQNLGQGPELLIRYENEEAVDDSQLPKDRFSAERLKGVDSTLKIQPAELGDSAVYLCASSSGQGVHEQYFGPGTRLTVT.

The rearrangement links TRBV27 to TRBJ2-7; maybe TRBD1 (6 bases). Germline CDR1 is MNHEY and CDR2 is SMNVEV (reference sequence). CDR3 length equals 16 residues. V lost 5 bases and J lost 3, with 20 bases in between. CDR3 sequence reads: CASSHSAGTTIYEQYF. CDR3 bases: TGTGCCAGCAGTCATAGTGCCGGGACAACCATCTACGAGCAGTACTTC.

V usage is TRBV5-6 and J usage is TRBJ2-7, with 12 nucleotides matching TRBD2. Germline V CDR1 and CDR2: SGHDT, YYEEEE. The CDR3 covers 16 residues. The J segment lost 2 bases and the V segment lost 4 bases, leaving 7 bases of the junction unmatched. In DNA form, the CDR3 reads TGTGCCAGCAGCCTGTGGACTAGCGGGAAGGCCTACGAGCAGTACTTC. Its translation is CASSLWTSGKAYEQYF.

The gene calls are TRBV10-3 and TRBJ1-3; D gene uncertain. CDR1 and CDR2 from the germline V gene are ENHRY and SYGVKD. The CDR3 sequence is 13 residues long. Trimming took 4 bases from V and 4 from J, leaving 8 bases between them. The CDR3 region is CAISAGPGNTIYF. DNA of the CDR3: TGTGCCATCAGTGCGGGCCCAGGAAACACCATATATTTT.

The rearrangement links TRBV13 to TRBJ2-2; 9 nucleotides agree with TRBD1. V lost 2 bases and J lost 4; bases outside the gene matches: 5. Germline V gene data show CDR1 as PRHDT and CDR2 as FYEKMQ (reference sequence). The length of the CDR3 is 16 residues. The CDR3 reads CASSLRDRVGTGELFF. In nucleotides, the CDR3 is TGTGCCAGCAGCTTAAGGGACAGGGTCGGCACCGGGGAGCTGTTTTTT.